Presented here are 29 T cell receptor beta chains from one specimen sequenced in a study of blood T cell repertoires in COVID-19. TCRdb's copy holds only in-frame clones and misses some; the assay was immunoSEQ multiplex PCR. Of approximately 89,000 clones in the sample, more than 80% were seen once. Sequenced input: peripheral blood. All receptors come from a human donor in a cohort sampled during active COVID-19.

The CDR3 DNA reads TGTGCCAGCTCACCAATCGACACCACAGATACGCAGTATTTT. This translates into CASSPIDTTDTQYF. The chain employs TRBV18 and TRBJ2-3; D remains unclear. This CDR3 is built from 14 residues. Germline CDR1 reads KGHSH; CDR2 reads LQKENI. V shed 2 bases and J shed 2 bases, with 8 bases lying between them.

CDR3 residues: CASSLTLAGGPVQFF. The CDR3 DNA reads TGTGCCAGCAGCTTAACACTAGCGGGGGGGCCGGTTCAGTTCTTC. The V gene is TRBV7-3, the J gene TRBJ2-1, with TRBD2 matching 13 bases. Germline V gene lookup returns CDR1 SGHTA and CDR2 FQGTGA. V shed 0 bases and J 13 bases; nucleotides not matched to a gene: 6. This CDR3 has 15 residues.

CDR3 sequence (DNA): TGTGCCAGCAGCCTGCCGCGGGCCGGTGAGCAGTTCTTC. Its translation is CASSLPRAGEQFF. The chain recombines TRBV5-6 with TRBJ2-1; D is perhaps TRBD2 (5 bases). The CDR3 length is 13 residues. Germline V gene data show CDR1 as SGHDT and CDR2 as YYEEEE. The V end lost 4 bases, the J end lost 9 bases, and 14 bases lay between the germline ends.

The V and J genes are TRBV6-5 and TRBJ2-5; maybe TRBD2 (6 bases). The CDR3 totals 15 residues. V was pared by 6 bases and J by 4 bases, with 18 bases between. Germline-derived CDR1 and CDR2 are MNHEY and SVGAGI. CDR3: CASSRLPGVLETQYF. The CDR3 DNA reads as TGTGCCAGCAGCCGGCTACCGGGGGTGCTAGAGACCCAGTACTTC.

This clone was seen a few times. The rearrangement joins TRBV7-9 to TRBJ1-1; D ambiguous. V was pared by 1 base and J by 1 base, with 7 bases between. Germline assignment: CDR1 SEHNR and CDR2 FQNEAQ (reference sequence). This CDR3 is built from 14 residues. CDR3: CASSLGGRNTEAFF. The DNA for the CDR3 is TGTGCCAGCAGCTTAGGAGGTAGGAACACTGAAGCTTTCTTT.

The rearrangement uses TRBV25-1 and TRBJ2-7, with D perhaps TRBD2 (6 bases). Germline V gives CDR1 MGHDK, CDR2 SYGVNS. The CDR3 contains 13 residues. Trimming took 4 bases from V and 2 from J, leaving 9 bases between them. CDR3 amino acids: CASSGGVAYEQYF. DNA for the CDR3: TGTGCCAGCAGTGGCGGGGTGGCCTACGAGCAGTACTTC.

The J gene is TRBJ2-2, the V gene TRBV2; TRBD1 matches at 7 bases. From germline, CDR1 is SNHLY and CDR2 FYNNEI. V dropped 2 bases and J dropped 7; count of bases not matched to a gene: 4. This CDR3 comprises 14 residues. The CDR3 bases are TGTGCCAGCAGTGAAACAGGGGTGATCGGGGAGCTGTTTTTT. Its protein is CASSETGVIGELFF.

This clone is a singleton in its sample. V usage is TRBV30 and J usage is TRBJ1-4, with a tentative D call TRBD1 (5 bases). In germline, CDR1 is GTSNPN, CDR2 SVGIG (reference sequence). The ends were cut back, 4 bases at V and 8 bases at J, with 14 bases in the middle. This CDR3 contains 13 residues. The CDR3 DNA reads TGTGCCTGGAATTCGGGGGTTCGGGAAAAACTGTTTTTT. Amino acid sequence: CAWNSGVREKLFF. The whole variable domain, remainder taken from reference TRBV30 and TRBJ1-4, is SQTIHQWPATLVQPVGSPLSLECTVEGTSNPNLYWYRQAAGRGLQLLFYSVGIGQISSEVPQNLSASRPQDRQFILSSKKLLLSDSGFYLCAWNSGVREKLFFGSGTQLSVL.

The CDR3 protein is CASSATDEDSPLHF. The CDR3 DNA reads TGTGCCAGCTCAGCGACGGATGAGGATTCACCCCTCCACTTT. The chain joins TRBV18 to TRBJ1-6; D ambiguous. The CDR3 consists of 14 residues. The V gene's germline CDR1 is KGHSH and CDR2 LQKENI. Trimming left V 5 bases short and J 8 bases short, with 13 bases between.

CDR3 sequence reads: CASSLFAGAGANVLTF. The CDR3 DNA reads as TGTGCCAGCAGTTTATTCGCAGGGGCTGGGGCCAACGTCCTGACTTTC. The rearrangement links TRBV27 to TRBJ2-6; a weak D match, TRBD1 (6 bases). Trimming left V 1 base short and J 2 bases short, with 9 bases between. CDR1 MNHEY and CDR2 SMNVEV come from the germline V gene (reference sequence). The CDR3 contains 16 residues.

The V call is TRBV11-2, the J call TRBJ2-6; D is unresolved. The ends were cut back, 2 bases at V and 0 bases at J, with 5 bases in the middle. From germline, CDR1 is SGHAT and CDR2 FQNNGV. The CDR3 extends over 15 amino acids. The CDR3 DNA sequence: TGTGCCAGCAGCTTATTCCGCTCTGGGGCCAACGTCCTGACTTTC. Translating gives CASSLFRSGANVLTF.

The chain is built from TRBV5-1 and TRBJ2-1; 9 bases match TRBD2. Trimming at V came to 0 bases and at J to 6 bases, leaving 4 bases not matched to a gene. CDR1 is SGHRS and CDR2 is YFSETQ in the germline V gene. The CDR3 is 15 residues long. Here the CDR3 reads CASSLGGGAFNEQFF. The CDR3 nucleotides read TGCGCCAGCAGCTTGGGCGGGGGGGCTTTCAATGAGCAGTTCTTC.

This clone turned up a few times. This chain connects TRBV4-3 to TRBJ2-7; weak D call: TRBD1 (6 bases). This CDR3 comprises 14 residues. Germline V CDR1 and CDR2: LGHNA, YSLEER. Trimming pared 0 bases from V and 9 bases from J, leaving 15 bases between. The chain's CDR3 is CASSQDPRQGRQYF. In DNA, the CDR3 is TGCGCCAGCAGCCAAGATCCTCGGCAGGGGAGGCAGTACTTC.

V is TRBV11-1 and J is TRBJ1-1; possible D gene TRBD1, 5 bases. The CDR3 has 14 residues. Germline CDR1 SGHAT, CDR2 FQDESV (reference sequence). The ends were cut back, 3 bases at V and 1 base at J, with 9 bases in the middle. The CDR3 here is CASSFQGPNTEAFF. The CDR3 coding sequence is TGTGCCAGCAGCTTCCAGGGCCCGAACACTGAAGCTTTCTTT.

J is TRBJ1-2 and V is TRBV30; the D is unclear. V lost 5 bases to trimming and J lost 4 bases, with 11 bases between them. Per germline, CDR1 GTSNPN and CDR2 SVGIG (reference sequence). There are 12 residues in the CDR3. The CDR3 loop reads CAWGEVGYGYTF. The CDR3 bases are TGTGCCTGGGGGGAGGTTGGCTATGGCTACACCTTC.

This clone was observed once. The chain employs TRBV19 and TRBJ2-1, with 7 positions matching TRBD1. The CDR3 runs to 15 residues. Losses at the gene ends were 2 bases for V and 4 bases for J; bases not matched to a gene: 5. Germline V CDR1 and CDR2: LNHDA, SQIVND (reference sequence). CDR3 coding DNA: TGTGCCAGTAGTATAAGACAGGGAAGGTACAATGAGCAGTTCTTC. It codes for CASSIRQGRYNEQFF.

The CDR3 region has the DNA TGCAGTGCCACGGACAGGGAAGCTTTCTTT. Translated, it gives CSATDREAFF. The rearrangement uses TRBV20-1 and TRBJ1-1, with TRBD1 matching over 7 bases. V gave up 6 bases and J gave up 8 bases; unmatched junction bases: 3. CDR1 DFQATT and CDR2 SNEGSKA come from the germline V gene (reference sequence). The CDR3 consists of 10 residues.

This clone was seen a few times. This sequence joins TRBV21-1 and TRBJ2-5; the tabulated D call, TRBD2, remains unverified against the DNA. TRBV21-1 is described as a pseudogene. The CDR3 extends over 15 amino acids. CDR3 DNA: TGTGCCAGCAGCAAAGGTATAGCGCCCCAAGAGACCCAGTACTTC. It encodes CASSKGIAPQETQYF.

The chain joins TRBV2 to TRBJ2-1; TRBD1 agrees at 7 bases. There are 12 residues in the CDR3. Germline V gene data show CDR1 as SNHLY and CDR2 as FYNNEI. V shed 6 bases and J 5 bases; nucleotides not matched to a gene: 1. DNA of the CDR3: TGTGCCAGCAGAGACAGGGACAATGAGCAGTTCTTC. It specifies CASRDRDNEQFF.

This rearrangement joins TRBV2 to TRBJ2-7, with 8 bases matching TRBD1. The CDR3 has 14 residues. J gave up 4 bases and V 8 bases, and 10 bases lay outside the gene matches. Germline V gene data show CDR1 as SNHLY and CDR2 as FYNNEI. The CDR3 DNA follows: TGTGCCAGCCGTCGGGACAGGACGGATTACGAGCAGTACTTC. This translates into CASRRDRTDYEQYF.

CDR3 nucleotides: TGTGCCAGCAGCTTAGGCCGGGGTGGGACTCGCTACGAGCAGTACTTC. Its protein is CASSLGRGGTRYEQYF. The V gene is TRBV13, the J gene TRBJ2-7, with TRBD2 as a possible D gene (6 bases). V was shortened by 0 bases and J by 3 bases, with 15 bases between the two germline ends. CDR3 size: 16 residues. Germline CDR1 is PRHDT and CDR2 is FYEKMQ (reference sequence).

This clone was recorded only once. One junction end disagrees with the germline gene, perhaps due to a read error. This chain connects TRBV20-1 to TRBJ2-7, with 8 bases aligning to TRBD2. Germline V gene sequence: CDR1 DFQATT, CDR2 SNEGSKA (reference sequence). The CDR3 is made up of 10 amino acids. This CDR3 is CRAGATAWDF. The CDR3 nucleotides read TGCAGAGCGGGAGCTACAGCATGGGACTTC.

This clone was recorded many times. CDR3 nucleotides: TGCAGTGCTAGTGACCCTAGCGGGGGGGCATTTCGCGGCACAGATACGCAGTATTTT. Translating gives CSASDPSGGAFRGTDTQYF. V usage is TRBV20-1 and J usage is TRBJ2-3; 12 nucleotides line up with TRBD2. Germline CDR1 reads DFQATT; CDR2 reads SNEGSKA (reference sequence). Germline trimming cut 3 bases from V and 1 base from J; bases unmatched to any gene: 14. CDR3 length: 19 amino acids.

The V call is TRBV5-4, the J call TRBJ1-2; TRBD1 matches 7 bases. CDR1 SGHNT and CDR2 YYREEE come from the germline V gene (reference sequence). The J segment lost 9 bases and the V segment lost 5 bases, leaving 7 bases of the junction unmatched. The CDR3 is made up of 12 amino acids. The CDR3 nucleotides read TGTGCCAGCAGTTCCGACAGGGCACGCTACACCTTC. It specifies CASSSDRARYTF.

This chain links TRBV7-2 with TRBJ1-1; D not certain. The CDR3 spans 12 residues. From germline, CDR1 is SGHTA and CDR2 FQGNSA. V shed 3 bases and J shed 4 bases, with 6 bases lying between them. The CDR3 DNA reads as TGTGCCAGCAGCTTTCAGATCACTGAAGCTTTCTTT. It codes for CASSFQITEAFF.

This clone turned up a few times. This sequence joins TRBV3-1 (or the pseudogene TRBV3-2) and TRBJ1-1; D gene unclear. The CDR3 spans 12 residues. Germline values: CDR1 LGHDT, CDR2 YNNKEL (reference sequence). The V and J ends lost 0 bases and 7 bases respectively, with 6 bases between them. Here the CDR3 DNA reads TGTGCCAGCAGCCAAGATCTAATTGAAGCTTTCTTT. Residues: CASSQDLIEAFF.

The chain combines TRBV18 with TRBJ2-5; D uncertain. The V gene's germline CDR1 is KGHSH and CDR2 LQKENI. V lost 3 bases to trimming and J lost 4 bases, with 12 bases between them. The CDR3 consists of 14 residues. The CDR3: CASSPKKLRETQYF. CDR3 DNA: TGTGCCAGCTCACCGAAAAAACTTCGAGAGACCCAGTACTTC.

The chain uses TRBV6-2 or TRBV6-3 and TRBJ1-5, with D possibly TRBD1 on 5 matching bases. The CDR3 is 19 residues long. CDR1 is MNHEY and CDR2 is SVGEGT in the germline V gene. V was cut by 5 bases and J by 0 bases, with 23 bases left in between. CDR3 amino acids: CASSPLGSQGVYSNQPQHF. The CDR3 nucleotides read TGTGCCAGCAGTCCCTTGGGCAGCCAAGGGGTCTATAGCAATCAGCCCCAGCATTTT.

This rearrangement joins TRBV10-1 to TRBJ1-5; maybe TRBD1 (5 bases). Per the germline V gene, CDR1 is WNHNN and CDR2 is SYGVQD (reference sequence). Trimming left V 3 bases short and J 0 bases short, with 15 bases between. The CDR3 has 17 residues. The CDR3, as DNA: TGCGCCAGCAGTGAATCGAACAGGACAATTAGCAATCAGCCCCAGCATTTT. This codes for CASSESNRTISNQPQHF.